This TCR beta chain was sequenced for a study of cytomegalovirus exposure and HLA in healthy donors. Study-wide points: Among TCR beta chains, those listed as cytomegalovirus-associated numbered more than 150. In a later analysis, TCR beta V- and J-gene trimming showed a link to a missense DCLRE1C variant. Sequencing depth across donors, presence/absence analyses assumed, was roughly uniform. Relative to the roughly 690-donor mean, N-insertions were reportedly fewer in an Asian-associated ancestry cluster in a later analysis.

This clone showed up just a few times. What it binds is unknown. With V trimmed by 4 bases and J by 9 bases, 8 bases remained unmatched. The CDR3 contains 13 residues. Germline CDR1 is LNHDA and CDR2 is SQIVND (reference sequence). PCR primers comprised 60 Vbeta and 13 Jbeta primers. TCRdb keeps only in-frame clones here, not all; method: immunoSEQ multiplex PCR. The sample consists of around 200,000 clones, about 80% of them appearing once. Sequenced material: PBMCs. The TCR was taken from a boy between 10 and 17 years old in good health and CMV-seronegative. The chain employs TRBV19 and TRBJ1-2; 7 bases line up with TRBD1. CDR3 region: CASSTDRAGRYTF. The CDR3, as DNA: TGTGCCAGTAGTACCGACAGGGCTGGACGCTACACCTTC.